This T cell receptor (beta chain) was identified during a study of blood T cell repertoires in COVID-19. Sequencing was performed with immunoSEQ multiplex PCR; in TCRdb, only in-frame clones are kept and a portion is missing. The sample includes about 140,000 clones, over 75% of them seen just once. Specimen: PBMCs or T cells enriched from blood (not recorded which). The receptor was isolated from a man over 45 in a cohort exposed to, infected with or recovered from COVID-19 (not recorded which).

As DNA, the CDR3 is TGCAGCGTTCGGCAGGGGGCTGGGAACACTGAAGCTTTCTTT. Protein product: CSVRQGAGNTEAFF. The chain combines TRBV29-1 with TRBJ1-1, with 8 nucleotides matching TRBD1. The germline CDR1 and CDR2 sequences are SQVTM and ANQGSEA. With V trimmed by 5 bases and J by 1 base, 6 bases remained unmatched. The CDR3 extends over 14 amino acids.